These T cell receptor beta chains were read from a single sample in a study of blood T cell repertoires in COVID-19. This table comes from immunoSEQ multiplex PCR, and its TCRdb copy is limited to in-frame clones, with some not included. The repertoire includes about 300,000 clones, around 88% of them detected once, and approximately 6.6% sits in the top ten. The material sequenced was peripheral blood. These receptors were collected from a woman aged 25 to 39 who had recovered from COVID-19. The conserved cysteine and the conserved F or W are not part of the CDR3 here. Each record gives: clone size, D gene, V gene, CDR3 protein. A D gene is named only where the DNA matches it firmly. Size tells how often a clone was seen (once, few, many) or the class of an expanded clone, and some rows leave it out.

>once|TRBD2|TRBV5-1
ASSLEPAGSSYEQY
>NA|NA|TRBV5-1
ASSFQGGDTQY
>NA|NA|TRBV12-3/TRBV12-4
ASSASSYEQY
>NA|NA|TRBV9
ASSSRGTDTQY
>NA|NA|TRBV28
ASSFTASYEQY
>NA|NA|TRBV4-1
ASSQDEWGGPAEAF
>NA|NA|TRBV4-2
ASSQGYSAENYGYT
>NA|TRBD2|TRBV28
ASTSASGWEQY
>NA|NA|TRBV5-6
ASSLWGSIEQY
>NA|NA|TRBV28
ASTSRDEQY
>NA|NA|TRBV11-2
ATGRTGRTNEQF
>NA|TRBD2|TRBV29-1
SVGSGGEQY
>once|NA|TRBV28
ASSLSYGYT